Listed below are T cell receptor beta chains from one sample, sequenced in a study of somatic mutations in cytotoxic T cells in rheumatoid arthritis. Only in-frame clones appear in the TCRdb table, and some are missing; sequencing was by immunoSEQ multiplex PCR. Among 6,500 to 8,500 clones listed, about four fifths were seen once. Material: CD8+ T cells sorted from blood. The source of these receptors is an adult with rheumatoid arthritis. The CDR3 runs from the conserved cysteine through the conserved F or W. A D gene is named only where the DNA matches it firmly. Only part of the rows carry a size: once, few, many, or a class if the clone is expanded.

d_gene	abundance	len	v_gene	j_gene	CDR3aa	CDR3nt
NA	NA	16	TRBV6-6	TRBJ1-2	CASSYSMIQSNYGYTF	TGTGCCAGCAGTTACTCGATGATACAGAGTAACTATGGCTACACCTTC
NA	NA	12	TRBV10-2	TRBJ1-1	CASRRMNTEAFF	TGCGCCAGCAGAAGGATGAACACTGAAGCTTTCTTT
TRBD1	NA	13	TRBV5-3	TRBJ1-2	CARSRQGGYGYTF	TGTGCCAGAAGCCGACAGGGGGGGTATGGCTACACCTTC
TRBD2	NA	15	TRBV18	TRBJ2-1	CASSPSSGGPGEQFF	TGTGCCAGCTCACCCTCATCGGGGGGGCCCGGTGAGCAGTTCTTC
TRBD1	NA	16	TRBV6-6	TRBJ2-7	CASSYSTPDRSYEQYF	TGTGCCAGCAGTTACTCGACCCCGGACAGGTCCTACGAGCAGTACTTC
NA	NA	12	TRBV6-1	TRBJ1-2	CASSDLGCGYTF	TGTGCCAGCAGTGATCTAGGCTGTGGCTACACCTTC
NA	NA	14	TRBV19	TRBJ2-3	CASSIWRFTDTQYF	TGTGCCAGTAGTATATGGAGGTTTACAGATACGCAGTATTTT
NA	NA	17	TRBV11-3	TRBJ1-2	CASSFWAGPLANYGYTF	TGTGCCAGCAGCTTTTGGGCAGGGCCTCTAGCTAACTATGGCTACACCTTC
TRBD2	NA	15	TRBV5-5	TRBJ2-3	CASSFWTSGADTQYF	TGTGCCAGCAGCTTCTGGACTAGCGGCGCAGATACGCAGTATTTT
NA	NA	11	TRBV19	TRBJ2-3	CASSFTDTQYF	TGTGCCAGTAGTTTCACAGATACGCAGTATTTT
NA	NA	19	TRBV27	TRBJ1-2	CASSSNLLTTRTGLYGYTF	TGTGCCAGCAGTTCTAATCTACTGACCACGAGGACGGGGCTTTATGGCTACACCTTC
TRBD2	NA	15	TRBV7-9	TRBJ2-1	CASSLVAGGRGEQFF	TGTGCCAGCAGCTTAGTAGCGGGGGGCAGGGGCGAGCAGTTCTTC
NA	NA	14	TRBV5-4	TRBJ1-5	CASSLDRVGQPQHF	TGTGCCAGCAGCTTGGACCGGGTGGGTCAGCCCCAGCATTTT
NA	NA	13	TRBV11-2	TRBJ2-3	CASSLDRADTQYF	TGTGCCAGCAGCTTAGATAGGGCTGATACGCAGTATTTT
NA	NA	13	TRBV27	TRBJ2-1	CASTGQEYNEQFF	TGTGCCAGCACAGGGCAGGAATACAATGAGCAGTTCTTC
NA	NA	14	TRBV6-5	TRBJ2-1	CASQVGRAYNEQFF	TGTGCCAGCCAGGTAGGCAGGGCCTACAATGAGCAGTTCTTC
TRBD1	NA	15	TRBV5-1	TRBJ1-2	CASSPGGGTGDGYTF	TGCGCCAGCAGCCCCGGAGGGGGGACAGGGGATGGCTACACCTTC
TRBD1	once	14	TRBV18	TRBJ1-2	CASSLGQGAVGYTF	TGTGCCAGCTCACTGGGACAGGGGGCTGTTGGCTACACCTTC
TRBD2	NA	19	TRBV11-2	TRBJ2-3	CASSPPGLAGGRGTDTQYF	TGTGCCAGCAGCCCTCCGGGACTAGCGGGGGGGAGAGGTACAGATACGCAGTATTTT
NA	NA	15	TRBV9	TRBJ1-2	CASSDPQGISYGYTF	TGTGCCAGCAGCGACCCACAGGGAATTAGCTATGGCTACACCTTC
NA	NA	13	TRBV4-1	TRBJ1-5	CASSNLRNQPQHF	TGCGCCAGCAGCAATTTAAGGAATCAGCCCCAGCATTTT
NA	NA	12	TRBV29-1	TRBJ2-2	CSVASGTGELFF	TGCAGCGTTGCCTCGGGCACCGGGGAGCTGTTTTTT
NA	NA	13	TRBV9	TRBJ2-3	CASSVVGADTQYF	TGTGCCAGCAGCGTAGTGGGCGCAGATACGCAGTATTTT
NA	large	14	TRBV4-3	TRBJ1-4	CASSSVSTNEKLFF	TGCGCCAGCAGCTCCGTTTCAACTAATGAAAAACTGTTTTTT
NA	NA	13	TRBV5-4	TRBJ1-1	CASSFPLNTEAFF	TGTGCCAGCAGCTTCCCGTTGAACACTGAAGCTTTCTTT
NA	NA	14	TRBV10-2	TRBJ2-1	CASWSGRSNNEQFF	TGCGCCAGCTGGTCAGGGCGGAGTAACAATGAGCAGTTCTTC
NA	NA	14	TRBV7-6	TRBJ1-5	CASSLGPGSEPQHF	TGTGCCAGCAGCTTAGGGCCGGGTAGTGAGCCCCAGCATTTT
TRBD1	NA	15	TRBV11-2	TRBJ2-7	CASSLTQGSAYEQYF	TGTGCCAGCAGCTTAACACAGGGGAGTGCCTACGAGCAGTACTTC
NA	NA	15	TRBV28	TRBJ1-4	CASRGYGASNEKLFF	TGTGCCAGCAGGGGGTATGGGGCTTCTAATGAAAAACTGTTTTTT
NA	NA	13	TRBV5-4	TRBJ1-1	CASSARADTEAFF	TGTGCCAGCAGCGCCAGGGCAGACACTGAAGCTTTCTTT
TRBD1	NA	16	TRBV7-3	TRBJ1-6	CASSLMGQGNNSPLHF	TGTGCCAGCAGCTTAATGGGACAGGGGAACAATTCACCCCTCCACTTT
NA	NA	14	TRBV7-9	TRBJ1-2	CASSHPREDYGYTF	TGTGCCAGCAGCCATCCCCGGGAAGATTACGGCTACACCTTC
TRBD2	NA	22	TRBV28	TRBJ2-2	CASSRTLGLAGAATANTGELFF	TGTGCCAGCAGCCGGACCCTAGGACTAGCGGGTGCCGCAACCGCGAACACCGGGGAGCTGTTTTTT
NA	NA	14	TRBV19	TRBJ1-1	CASSLLAWNTEAFF	TGTGCCAGTAGTCTACTGGCATGGAACACTGAAGCTTTCTTT
NA	NA	12	TRBV27	TRBJ2-5	CASSGRVGTQYF	TGTGCCAGCAGTGGCCGAGTTGGGACCCAGTACTTC
NA	NA	15	TRBV7-9	TRBJ2-5	CASSRAGQSQETQYF	TGTGCCAGCAGCAGGGCGGGACAAAGTCAAGAGACCCAGTACTTC
NA	NA	14	TRBV2	TRBJ2-2	CASSDPSTAGELFF	TGTGCCAGCAGTGACCCTAGCACAGCCGGGGAGCTGTTTTTT
TRBD1	NA	17	TRBV7-9	TRBJ2-2	CASSPETGVVLAGELFF	TGTGCCAGCAGCCCGGAGACAGGGGTTGTGCTTGCCGGGGAGCTGTTTTTT